This T cell receptor beta chain was retrieved from a study of T cells in Graves' hyperthyroidism and ophthalmopathy. The CDR3 is 14 amino acids. Germline V lookup: CDR1 MNHNS, CDR2 SASEGT. V was shortened by 7 bases and J by 5 bases, with 17 bases between the two germline ends. Using RNA transcripts as the source, TCR beta CDR3 regions were amplified. The TCR CDR3 was amplified in a first-round RT-PCR using the HTBI primer set. TCRdb itself ran the multiplex PCR reads through MiXCR, one entry per CDR3 protein. The table lists over 150,000 distinct CDR3 sequences, less than 20% of them singletons. This clonotype has a count of ten or more. The antigen is not known. Study conclusions and caveats: The model anticipated ophthalmopathy a median about six months pre-onset.

The specimen sequenced was blood. V and J are TRBV6-1 and TRBJ2-5, with D possibly TRBD2 on 7 matching bases. The TCR was taken from a woman in her forties or fifties with Graves' hyperthyroidism. The CDR3 DNA is TGTGCCAGCACCCAAGGGGGGGCGGGGGAGACCCAGTACTTC. Its translation: CASTQGGAGETQYF.